The next 8 T cell receptor beta chains were all read from a single sample in a study of T cells in Graves' hyperthyroidism and ophthalmopathy. Template material for amplifying TCR beta CDR3 regions consisted of RNA transcripts. The HTBI primer set was used in a first-round RT-PCR of the TCR CDR3. TCRdb independently ran MiXCR on the multiplex PCR reads; one entry per CDR3 protein. The repertoire consists of almost 350,000 distinct CDR3 sequences, with roughly 20% occurring once and the leading ten covering roughly a sixth. Material for sequencing was blood. The receptors come from a woman aged 40 to 50 with Graves' ophthalmopathy.

This clonotype was detected ten times or more. The chain has TRBV5-6 and TRBJ2-5, with a weak D call TRBD2 (6 bases). The CDR3 runs 14 residues. Germline assignment: CDR1 SGHDT and CDR2 YYEEEE. V was shortened by 4 bases and J by 5 bases, with 15 bases between the two germline ends. This chain's CDR3 is CASSLWDFGETQYF. The CDR3 DNA sequence: TGTGCCAGCAGCCTCTGGGACTTCGGGGAGACCCAGTACTTC.

This clonotype was observed many times. The V gene is TRBV9, the J gene TRBJ2-5; tentative D call: TRBD1 (5 bases). V was pared by 5 bases and J by 6 bases, with 14 bases between. This CDR3 region has 13 residues. Per the germline V gene, CDR1 is SGDLS and CDR2 is YYNGEE. The CDR3 DNA reads TGTGCCAGCAGTTTATCAGGGCAACAGACCCAGTACTTC. Its protein product is CASSLSGQQTQYF.

This clonotype has at least ten counts. The chain joins TRBV7-8 to TRBJ1-1, with D unclear. Per the germline V gene, CDR1 is SGHVS and CDR2 is FQNEAQ. The CDR3 is 15 amino acids. Trimming removed 2 bases from V and 1 base from J, with 11 bases in between. CDR3 protein: CASSLTGSPNTEAFF. The CDR3 DNA reads TGTGCCAGCAGCTTAACGGGCAGTCCGAACACTGAAGCTTTCTTT.

In its sample, this clonotype was seen many times. The V call is TRBV6-5, the J call TRBJ2-7; 10 nucleotides line up with TRBD1. V trimming: 4 bases; J trimming: 4 bases; junction bases outside the gene matches: 7. This CDR3 is 15 amino acids long. Germline CDR1 MNHEY, CDR2 SVGAGI. DNA for the CDR3: TGTGCCAGCAGTTTTGACAGGGGGCTGGGATACGAGCAGTACTTC. Translation: CASSFDRGLGYEQYF.

The rearrangement links TRBV4-1 to TRBJ2-7; 13 bases fit TRBD2. Germline assignment: CDR1 MGHRA and CDR2 YSYEKL. CDR3 length: 16 amino acids. Trimming cost V 1 base and J 11 bases; bases outside gene matches: 11. The CDR3 sequence: CASSQGPGTSGTAEYF. The CDR3 coding sequence is TGCGCCAGCAGCCAAGGCCCCGGGACTAGCGGGACTGCGGAGTACTTC.

This clonotype was found a few times. V usage is TRBV7-6 and J usage is TRBJ2-2, with 16 bases aligning to TRBD2. Germline values: CDR1 SGHVS, CDR2 FNYEAQ. With V trimmed by 5 bases and J by 7 bases, 4 bases remained unmatched. This CDR3 is built from 16 residues. The CDR3 is CASSEGLAGGNGELFF. The DNA for the CDR3 is TGTGCCAGCAGCGAGGGACTAGCGGGAGGGAACGGGGAGCTGTTTTTT. Combining the CDR3 with reference TRBV7-6 and TRBJ2-2 gives the whole variable domain GAGVSQSPRYKVTKRGQDVALRCDPISGHVSLYWYRQALGQGPEFLTYFNYEAQQDKSGLPNDRFSAERPEGSISTLTIQRTEQRDSAMYRCASSEGLAGGNGELFFGEGSRLTVL.

This clonotype was counted many times. J is TRBJ1-2 and V is TRBV20-1, with no clear D. V shed 0 bases and J shed 8 bases, with 13 bases lying between them. Per germline, CDR1 DFQATT and CDR2 SNEGSKA (reference sequence). This CDR3 is built from 13 residues. The CDR3 here is CSARDQRVKGYTF. CDR3 DNA: TGCAGTGCTAGAGATCAAAGGGTAAAAGGCTACACCTTC.

This clonotype was counted many times. The J gene is TRBJ2-2, the V gene TRBV6-5, with TRBD1 as a possible D gene (5 bases). Germline V gives CDR1 MNHEY, CDR2 SVGAGI. V gave up 0 bases and J gave up 0 bases, with 11 bases separating them. CDR3 size: 17 residues. CDR3 in amino acids: CASSYSSRTPNTGELFF. In DNA form, the CDR3 reads TGTGCCAGCAGTTACTCGAGCCGGACACCGAACACCGGGGAGCTGTTTTTT.